This TCR beta chain was captured by sequencing in a study of molecular identifiers for immune sequencing clone quantification (dated by TCRdb to the late 2010s). About the study as a whole: For a replicate experiment, RNA from approximately 20,000 or 100,000 naive CD8 T cells was divided into five aliquots, of which four were sequenced. CD8 T cells were used in a methods study to benchmark molecular-identifier clustering-based TCR repertoire sequencing (MIDCIRS) and TCR RNA copy counting. Broader findings and caveats from the paper: Spiked-in Jurkat TCR RNA equal to a single cell's worth was reported to be detectable even within one million naive CD8 T cells. Modeling estimated roughly 3.2 recovered TCR RNA copies per cell, compared with about 10 by digital PCR, which implies about 32% capture efficiency. When barcode sub-clustering was not used, chimeric consensus sequences inflated TCR diversity, with chimeras reaching as high as 47%. Identical TCR molecules sharing a barcode could cause highly expanded clone sizes to be underestimated. Clones above 20 RNA copies held over 99% of molecules in CMV-specific effector cells but under 1% in naive cells. Naive libraries contained spiked-in Jurkat TCR RNA (approximately nine copies' worth), which is not part of the donor repertoire.

This clonotype occurred many times. It has no known antigen specificity. No clone much larger than this one lies a single base away; base qualities are absent. The library was obtained by PCR. Reads for this sample came from a NextSeq 500. Bulk TCR libraries were prepared as previously described, using TCR primers listed in Table S5. The Qiagen AllPrep DNA/RNA kit was used to purify total RNA. Reads from multiple sequencing runs of the same library were pooled before analysis. In the source study's methods: Only reads with exact TCR constant sequence were kept, trimmed to 150 nt, and grouped by their 12-nt molecular barcodes. Within each barcode group, reads were sub-clustered at a 15% Levenshtein threshold, and quality-weighted consensus sequences were built per RNA molecule. Non-functional sequences were excluded, and lower-count sequences lying one edit away from another sequence were also excluded. Barcode sub-clusters with fewer than 20% of the maximum read count were removed, based on fitting two negative binomial distributions. The raw public data were reprocessed by TCRdb itself: fastp quality trimming at Q25, MiXCR clonotype calling, in-frame beta chains only. Each entry is one CDR3 protein sequence, shown with its most common DNA and genes. Clone size and V and J calls follow TCRdb, not the original study. The sample table holds hundreds of thousands of distinct CDR3 sequences, of which about 25% were seen once. The top ten clones comprise about 0.84% of the sample.

Libraries of naive CD8 T cells were built from anywhere between roughly 18,000 and 1,000,000 sorted cells, with 10%, 30% or 50% of the purified RNA used. Naive CD8 T cells were FACS-sorted as CD8+CD4-CCR7+CD45RA+ on a BD FACSAria II into RLT Plus buffer. Ten to eleven TCR copies' worth of Jurkat RNA were spiked into roughly 20,000-1,000,000 naive CD8 T cell samples to test detection sensitivity. CD8 T cells were enriched with RosetteSep CD8+ T Cell Enrichment Cocktail and Ficoll-Paque, followed by ACK red cell lysis. The specimen sequenced was naive CD8+ T cells from blood, with Jurkat cell RNA spiked in. Reading the label with the study, this specimen's cell subset or site is: FACS-sorted CD8+CD4-CCR7+CD45RA+ naive T cells. The clonotype comes from a human donor in good health. Some libraries in this study had Jurkat cell RNA spiked in.

The DNA reads TGTGCCAGCAGTTCGACAAGGGGAATTGAAGCTTTCTTT. This codes for CASSSTRGIEAFF. In this chain, TRBV28 is recombined with TRBJ1-1; a weak D assignment points to TRBD1 (5 bases agree). The CDR3 has 13 amino acids, counting the end cysteine and phenylalanine. Only the CDR3 DNA stays, 39 bases, in frame from base 1. The V end loses 4 bases and the J end loses 7 bases, and a stretch of 13 bases separates them. The germline V gene specifies MDHEN as CDR1 and SYDVKM as CDR2. Here the CDR3 is joined to the reference TRBV28 and TRBJ1-1 genes, and the full variable domain is: DVKVTQSSRYLVKRTGEKVFLECVQDMDHENMFWYRQDPGLGLRLIYFSYDVKMKEKGDIPEGYSVSREKKERFSLILESASTNQTSMYLCASSSTRGIEAFFGQGTRLTVV.